The sample holds a few counts of the clone carrying this T cell receptor beta chain. Its target is unknown. RNA was extracted from bulk tissue without any cell sorting. The normal lung tissue was taken more than 3 cm from the tumor edge. Donors were chemotherapy-naive, newly diagnosed lung cancer surgical patients in China, August–late 2014. Three rounds of nested PCR, following a modified ARM-PCR protocol, produced the TCRbeta library. Each CDR3 protein gets one entry after TCRdb re-called the multiplex PCR reads with MiXCR. The data hold more than 35,000 distinct CDR3 sequences, with less than 70% observed a single time. The entry originates in a study of tumor and adjacent non-tumor tissue in lung cancer. On the study more broadly: On average, productive TCRbeta reads reached about 4 million per sample. Study-wide results and caveats: Compared with tumor, normal lung showed significantly lower TCR diversity.

This clonotype was obtained from a woman in her forties with non-small cell lung cancer. Sequencing used distant non-tumor lung tissue.

This chain's CDR3 is CASSLAERQGSLGNEQFF. CDR3 DNA: TGTGCCAGCAGCTTAGCCGAAAGACAGGGATCTTTAGGAAATGAGCAGTTCTTC. J is TRBJ2-1 and V is TRBV6-2 or TRBV6-3, with 7 bases fitting TRBD1. The germline V gene has CDR1 MNHEY and CDR2 SVGEGT. The V segment lost 6 bases and the J segment 7 bases; nucleotides outside the gene matches: 21. CDR3 length equals 18 residues.